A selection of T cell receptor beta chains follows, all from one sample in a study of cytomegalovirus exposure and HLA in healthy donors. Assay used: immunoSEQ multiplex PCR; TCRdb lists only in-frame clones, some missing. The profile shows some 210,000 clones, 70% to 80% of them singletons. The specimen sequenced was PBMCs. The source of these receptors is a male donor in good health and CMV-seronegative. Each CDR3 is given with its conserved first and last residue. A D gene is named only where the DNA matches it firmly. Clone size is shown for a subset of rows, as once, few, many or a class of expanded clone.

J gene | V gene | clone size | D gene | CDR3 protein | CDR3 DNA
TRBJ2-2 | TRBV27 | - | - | CASSPRGLRTGELFF | TGTGCCAGCAGTCCAAGGGGGTTGCGCACCGGGGAGCTGTTTTTT
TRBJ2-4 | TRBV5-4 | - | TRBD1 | CASRPSGTGKDIQYF | TGTGCCAGCAGACCCTCCGGGACAGGGAAAGACATTCAGTACTTC
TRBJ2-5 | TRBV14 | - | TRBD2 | CASSRQAGGGETQYF | TGTGCCAGCAGCCGTCAAGCGGGAGGTGGGGAGACCCAGTACTTC
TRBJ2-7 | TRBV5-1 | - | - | CASSSEVYEQYF | TGCGCCAGCAGCTCTGAGGTCTACGAGCAGTACTTC
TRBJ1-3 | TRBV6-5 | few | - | CASSYEGGNTIYF | TGTGCCAGCAGTTACGAGGGAGGAAACACCATATATTTT
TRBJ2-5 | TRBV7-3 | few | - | CASSSTGRLQETQYF | TGTGCCAGCAGCTCAACGGGCAGGCTGCAAGAGACCCAGTACTTC
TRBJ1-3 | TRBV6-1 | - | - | CASSKPGSGNTIYF | TGTGCCAGCAGTAAACCGGGATCTGGAAACACCATATATTTT
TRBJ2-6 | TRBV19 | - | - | CASSITSVVSGANVLTF | TGTGCCAGTAGTATCACCTCAGTCGTTTCTGGGGCCAACGTCCTGACTTTC
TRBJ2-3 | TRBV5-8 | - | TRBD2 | CASSTGLAGGGITDTQYF | TGTGCCAGCAGCACCGGACTAGCGGGAGGGGGGATCACAGATACGCAGTATTTT
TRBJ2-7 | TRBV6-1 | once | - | CASSEHRSYEQYF | TGTGCCAGCAGTGAGCACAGATCCTACGAGCAGTACTTC
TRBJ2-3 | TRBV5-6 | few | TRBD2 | CASSLAGVGTDTQYF | TGTGCCAGCAGCTTAGCGGGAGTGGGCACAGATACGCAGTATTTT
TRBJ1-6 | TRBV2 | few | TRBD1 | CASRRQGTNSPLHF | TGTGCCAGCAGGAGACAGGGGACTAATTCACCCCTCCACTTT
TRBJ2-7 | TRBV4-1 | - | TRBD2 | CASSQALNLAGGNEQYF | TGCGCCAGCAGCCAAGCGCTAAACTTGGCGGGGGGCAACGAGCAGTACTTC
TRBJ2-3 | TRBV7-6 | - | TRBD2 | CASSPRGGARTSSSTDTQYF | TGTGCCAGCAGCCCTCGGGGGGGCGCAAGAACTAGCTCGAGCACAGATACGCAGTATTTT
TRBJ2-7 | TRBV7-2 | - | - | CASTQGGVDYEQYF | TGTGCCAGCACCCAAGGGGGGGTTGACTACGAGCAGTACTTC
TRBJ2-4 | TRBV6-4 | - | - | CASNRGSNIQYF | TGTGCCAGCAATAGGGGATCAAACATTCAGTACTTC
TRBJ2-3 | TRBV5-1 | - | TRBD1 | CASAQGADTQYF | TGCGCCAGCGCACAGGGGGCGGATACGCAGTATTTT
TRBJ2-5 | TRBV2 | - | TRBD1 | CATRRDSQETQYF | TGTGCCACCCGTCGGGACAGCCAAGAGACCCAGTACTTC
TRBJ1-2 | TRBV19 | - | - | CASSPMGTSGFYGYTF | TGTGCCAGTAGCCCCATGGGCACCTCAGGGTTCTATGGCTACACCTTC
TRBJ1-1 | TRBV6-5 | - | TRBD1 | CASSRAGQGLTEAFF | TGTGCCAGCAGCCGGGCCGGACAGGGGCTCACTGAAGCTTTCTTT
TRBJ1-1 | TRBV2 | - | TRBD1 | CASSEARGQGLNTEAFF | TGTGCCAGCAGTGAAGCGCGGGGACAGGGCTTGAACACTGAAGCTTTCTTT
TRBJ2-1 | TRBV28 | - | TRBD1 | CASSFRGSRSNEQFF | TGTGCCAGCAGTTTCAGGGGGTCGCGGTCCAATGAGCAGTTCTTC
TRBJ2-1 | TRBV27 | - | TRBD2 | CASSFGTSGYNEQFF | TGTGCCAGCAGTTTCGGGACTAGCGGCTACAATGAGCAGTTCTTC
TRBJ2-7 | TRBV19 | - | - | CASSDRWARGEYEQYF | TGTGCCAGTAGTGACCGGTGGGCCAGGGGTGAATACGAGCAGTACTTC
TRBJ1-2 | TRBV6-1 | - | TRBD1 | CASNDQNRGQLDGYTF | TGTGCCAGCAATGACCAGAACAGGGGGCAGTTAGATGGCTACACCTTC
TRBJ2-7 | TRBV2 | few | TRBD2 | CASSQGLAGGRDEQYF | TGTGCCAGCAGCCAAGGACTAGCGGGAGGGAGGGACGAGCAGTACTTC
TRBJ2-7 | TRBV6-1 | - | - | CASSDGSSYEQYF | TGTGCCAGCAGTGATGGGAGTTCCTACGAGCAGTACTTC
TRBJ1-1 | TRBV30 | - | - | CAWQGSTEAFF | TGTGCCTGGCAGGGATCCACTGAAGCTTTCTTT
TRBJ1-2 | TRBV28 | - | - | CASSLGSTGSSDYTF | TGTGCCAGCAGTTTAGGTTCGACAGGTTCGTCGGACTACACCTTC
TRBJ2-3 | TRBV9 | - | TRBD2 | CASSVVASGRVDTQYF | TGTGCCAGCAGCGTAGTCGCTAGCGGGAGAGTAGATACGCAGTATTTT
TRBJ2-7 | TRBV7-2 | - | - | CASSSRTGLLYEQYF | TGTGCCAGCAGCTCCCGCACGGGTCTACTCTACGAGCAGTACTTC
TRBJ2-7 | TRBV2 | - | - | CASSYVLSEQYF | TGTGCCAGCAGCTACGTCCTCTCCGAGCAGTACTTC
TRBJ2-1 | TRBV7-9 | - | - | CASRSGSVMNEQFF | TGTGCCAGCAGGTCGGGATCGGTGATGAATGAGCAGTTCTTC
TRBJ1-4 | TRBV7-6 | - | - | CASSFRGRGQSNEKLFF | TGTGCCAGCAGCTTCCGTGGGAGGGGTCAATCTAATGAAAAACTGTTTTTT
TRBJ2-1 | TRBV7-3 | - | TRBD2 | CASSLTSGRWNEQFF | TGTGCCAGCAGCTTAACTAGCGGGAGGTGGAATGAGCAGTTCTTC
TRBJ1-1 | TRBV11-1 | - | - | CASSLDRSTEAFF | TGTGCCAGCAGCTTAGATCGGAGCACTGAAGCTTTCTTT
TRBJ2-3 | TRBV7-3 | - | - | CASSLRHSTDTQYF | TGTGCCAGCAGCTTAAGACATAGCACAGATACGCAGTATTTT
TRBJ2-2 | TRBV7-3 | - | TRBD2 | CASSPGGTGELFF | TGTGCCAGCAGCCCGGGGGGCACCGGGGAGCTGTTTTTT
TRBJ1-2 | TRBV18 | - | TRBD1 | CASSPRGTGADGYTF | TGTGCCAGCTCACCCCGAGGGACAGGGGCCGATGGCTACACCTTC
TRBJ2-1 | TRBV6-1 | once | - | CASSERQGVEQFF | TGTGCCAGCAGTGAACGACAAGGTGTTGAGCAGTTCTTC
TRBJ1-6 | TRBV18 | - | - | CASSPRSFNSPLHF | TGTGCCAGCTCACCACGGAGTTTCAATTCACCCCTCCACTTT
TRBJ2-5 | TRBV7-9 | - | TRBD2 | CASSPRLAGLQETQYF | TGTGCCAGCAGCCCCAGACTAGCGGGCCTCCAAGAGACCCAGTACTTC
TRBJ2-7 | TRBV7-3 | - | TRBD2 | CASSLWASGIYEQYF | TGTGCCAGCAGCTTATGGGCTAGCGGGATCTACGAGCAGTACTTC
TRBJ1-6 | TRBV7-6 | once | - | CASSLTGGSYNSPLHF | TGTGCCAGCAGCTTAACGGGGGGCTCCTATAATTCACCCCTCCACTTT
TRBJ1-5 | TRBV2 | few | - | CASSVGGPQHF | TGTGCCAGCAGTGTAGGGGGGCCCCAGCATTTT
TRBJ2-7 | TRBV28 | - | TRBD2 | CASSFPGLALGEQYF | TGTGCCAGCAGTTTTCCGGGACTAGCGCTAGGAGAGCAGTACTTC
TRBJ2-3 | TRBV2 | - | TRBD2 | CASSEGLAGRVDTQYF | TGTGCCAGCAGTGAAGGACTAGCGGGACGGGTAGATACGCAGTATTTT
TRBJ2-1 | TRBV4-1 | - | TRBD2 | CASSQGSGSFNEQFF | TGCGCCAGCAGCCAAGGTAGCGGGAGTTTCAATGAGCAGTTCTTC
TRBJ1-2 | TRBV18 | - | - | CASSPLPRLNYGYTF | TGTGCCAGCTCACCACTGCCCAGATTGAACTATGGCTACACCTTC
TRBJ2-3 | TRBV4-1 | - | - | CASSQPSPSTDTQYF | TGCGCCAGCAGCCAACCAAGCCCTAGCACAGATACGCAGTATTTT
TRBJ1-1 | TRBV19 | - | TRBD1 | CASSWTGPTEAFF | TGTGCCAGTAGTTGGACAGGGCCCACTGAAGCTTTCTTT
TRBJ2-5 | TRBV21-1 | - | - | CATLTSGQAETQYF | TGTGCCACCCTGACTAGCGGACAAGCGGAGACCCAGTACTTC
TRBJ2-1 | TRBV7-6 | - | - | CASSSFWWRERDEQFF | TGTGCCAGCAGCTCTTTTTGGTGGCGAGAGCGCGATGAGCAGTTCTTC
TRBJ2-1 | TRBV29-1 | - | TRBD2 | CSETSGAYNEQFF | TGCAGCGAGACTAGCGGAGCCTACAATGAGCAGTTCTTC
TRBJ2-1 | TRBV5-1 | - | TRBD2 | CASSLLLAGVRYNEQFF | TGCGCCAGCAGCTTGTTACTAGCGGGAGTTCGGTACAATGAGCAGTTCTTC
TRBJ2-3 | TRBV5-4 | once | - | CASSQGEVTDTQYF | TGTGCCAGCAGCCAAGGGGAGGTCACAGATACGCAGTATTTT
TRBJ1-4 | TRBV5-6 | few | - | CASSLGVTNEKLFF | TGTGCCAGCAGCTTAGGGGTAACTAATGAAAAACTGTTTTTT
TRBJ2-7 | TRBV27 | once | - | CASSPFKRGLRQGQWDEQYF | TGTGCCAGCAGCCCGTTCAAAAGGGGACTCCGACAGGGCCAATGGGACGAGCAGTACTTC
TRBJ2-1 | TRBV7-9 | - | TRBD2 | CASSLLAGGFHEQFF | TGTGCCAGCAGCTTGCTAGCGGGAGGTTTCCATGAGCAGTTCTTC
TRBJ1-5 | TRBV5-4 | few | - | CASSLAPNQPQHF | TGTGCCAGCAGCTTGGCCCCAAATCAGCCCCAGCATTTT